The 16 T cell receptor beta chains reported below all come from one sample, sequenced in a study of tumor-infiltrating lymphocytes in primary liver carcinoma. Priming with a constant-region primer yielded TCR beta cDNA from 450 to 600 ng total RNA. Slightly modified ARM-PCR served as the procedure for the TCR beta libraries. These libraries came from three rounds of nested multiplex PCR. Both of the initial two PCR rounds ran for nine to ten cycles and employed TRBV1-TRBV30 forward primers alongside a C-beta reverse primer. TCRdb re-called the multiplex PCR reads through MiXCR, storing one row per CDR3 protein. Of about 200,000 distinct CDR3 sequences detected, roughly 61% appear once; the ten largest clones hold approximately 6.6%. Researchers drew blood RNA from unsorted whole blood and extracted germline DNA as well. Sequencing input: peripheral blood. The origin of the receptors is a woman between 55 and 75 years old with primary liver carcinoma and hepatitis B virus infection.

In the case of this clonotype: The missing conserved phenylalanine or tryptophan at the end of this CDR3 makes a read error likely. The DNA for the CDR3 is TGTGCGGGGAGGGCGAACGCCGGGGAGCTGTTTTCT. As protein: CAGRANAGELFS. The J gene is TRBJ2-2, the V gene TRBV6-5; 7 nucleotides align to TRBD2. Germline lookup yields CDR1 MNHEY and CDR2 SVGAGI. This CDR3 is 12 amino acids long.

Concerning this clonotype itself: The junction differs from germline at one of its ends, possibly a read error. The chain carries TRBV11-2 and TRBJ1-1, with D hard to call. The CDR3 is 12 residues long. CDR1 and CDR2 (germline): SGHAT, FQNNGV. The CDR3 protein is CTSSGSNTEAFF. The CDR3 DNA is TGTACCAGCAGCGGAAGTAACACTGAAGCTTTCTTT.

This clonotype has at least ten counts. This chain connects TRBV12-5 to TRBJ2-4, with D tentatively TRBD1 or TRBD2 (6 bases each). CDR1 and CDR2 from the germline V gene are LGHNT and FRNRAP. With 0 bases removed from V and 1 base from J, the gap between germline ends came to 13 bases. This CDR3 spans 17 amino acids. CDR3 residues: CASGLVLGGSAKNIQYF. The CDR3 coding sequence is TGTGCTAGTGGTTTGGTACTGGGGGGCTCGGCCAAAAACATTCAGTACTTC.

With regard to this clonotype: One end of the junction varies from germline; a read error may be responsible. The V call is TRBV4-2, the J call TRBJ2-7, with 8 positions matching TRBD1. CDR1 is LGHNA and CDR2 is YNFKEQ in the germline V gene. This CDR3 has 15 residues. CDR3 amino acids: CVSSQGGTGSYEQYF. CDR3 nucleotides: TGTGTCAGCAGCCAAGGGGGGACAGGCTCCTATGAGCAGTACTTC.

A remark on this clonotype: A much larger clonotype is one base distant, so this may be a read error. This chain joins TRBV10-2 and TRBJ2-1; 15 bases fit TRBD2. Germline loops: CDR1 WSHSY, CDR2 SAAADI. This CDR3 is built from 13 residues. The CDR3 nucleotides are TGCGCCAACAGTGGGACTAGCGGGGGGACGCAGTTCTTC. Translation: CANSGTSGGTQFF.

This sequence joins TRBV5-4 and TRBJ2-5, with 7 bases identical to TRBD2. The CDR3 consists of 14 residues. Germline CDR1 is SGHNT and CDR2 is YYREEE (reference sequence). V was clipped by 6 bases and J by 4 bases; unmatched bases: 9. DNA for the CDR3: TGTGCCAGCATGCACGGACCGGGGGGAGAGACCCAGTACTTC. Protein sequence: CASMHGPGGETQYF. The full variable domain, with the rest looked up from reference TRBV5-4 and TRBJ2-5, is ETGVTQSPTHLIKTRGQQVTLRCSSQSGHNTVSWYQQALGQGPQFIFQYYREEENGRGNFPPRFSGLQFPNYSSELNVNALELDDSALYLCASMHGPGGETQYFGPGTRLLVL.

On this clonotype itself: Mismatch with germline at one junction end may stem from a read error. The rearrangement links TRBV5-1 to TRBJ2-1; 12 bases are a match to TRBD2. The CDR3 loop spans 16 amino acids. CDR1 and CDR2 from the germline V gene are SGHRS and YFSETQ. The CDR3 nucleotides are TGCGCCAGCAGCTCAGACGGACTAGCGGGATCTCGTGAGCAGTCCTTC. It codes for CASSSDGLAGSREQSF.

The chain combines TRBV30 with TRBJ2-5, with 11 positions matching TRBD2. CDR1 GTSNPN and CDR2 SVGIG come from the germline V gene (reference sequence). The CDR3 has 17 residues. Germline trimming cut 4 bases from V and 0 bases from J; bases unmatched to any gene: 10. The CDR3 sequence: CAWNHRTSGRYQETQYF. Here the CDR3 DNA reads TGTGCCTGGAATCATCGGACTAGCGGGCGATACCAAGAGACCCAGTACTTC.

For this clonotype: Germline and junction disagree at one end, which may indicate a read error. The V gene is TRBV28, the J gene TRBJ2-6; the D call may be TRBD1 or TRBD2 (5 bases each). Germline loops: CDR1 MDHEN, CDR2 SYDVKM. CDR3 length: 16 residues. CDR3 sequence: CASSLQGRSGANVLTF. CDR3 in DNA: TGTGCCAGCAGTTTACAGGGACGCTCTGGGGCCAACGTCCTGACTTTT.

Notes on this clonotype: Given the absence of the conserved phenylalanine or tryptophan at the CDR3 end, a read error is likely. V gene TRBV29-1 combines with J gene TRBJ2-7; TRBD1 matches 7 bases. The length of the CDR3 is 12 residues. Germline-derived CDR1 and CDR2 are SQVTM and ANQGSEA. The CDR3 spells CDVGDRPHEQYL. The CDR3 DNA sequence: TGCGACGTTGGGGACAGACCCCACGAGCAGTACTTG.

Turning to this clonotype: A read error may produce the germline difference seen at one junction end. CDR3 DNA sequence: TGTGCCAGCAGTTTAGAGGGTGCGTGGGAGCATTACTTC. This encodes CASSLEGAWEHYF. J is TRBJ2-7 and V is TRBV12-3 or TRBV12-4; D possibly corresponds to TRBD2 (5 bases). The CDR3 sequence is 13 residues long.

With regard to this clonotype: One end of the junction does not line up with germline, which may come from a read error. The rearrangement joins TRBV29-1 to TRBJ2-2; 11 bases line up with TRBD2. CDR1 and CDR2 (germline): SQVTM, ANQGSEA. This CDR3 is 17 amino acids long. The CDR3: CNVEGLAGGRNTGEMFF. The DNA for the CDR3 is TGCAACGTTGAGGGGCTAGCGGGAGGCCGGAACACCGGGGAGATGTTTTTT.

This clonotype was found once. A read error may explain this, as a much larger clone is one base away. The chain is built from TRBV5-1 and TRBJ1-2, with unresolved D. V was shortened by 1 base and J by 2 bases, with 12 bases between the two germline ends. This CDR3 contains 15 residues. From germline, CDR1 is SGHRS and CDR2 YFSETQ. CDR3 nucleotides: TGCGCCAGCAGCTTGCAGACCTCCTCGAACTATGGCTACACCTTC. Protein sequence: CASSLQTSSNYGYTF.

Of note for this clonotype: The junction and the germline gene differ at one end; a read error may be behind it. The chain recombines TRBV7-8 with TRBJ1-2; 9 bases are a match to TRBD1. The CDR3 is made up of 16 amino acids. Germline CDR1 reads SGHVS; CDR2 reads FQNEAQ. CDR3 sequence reads: CASSPQTGGISYDYTF. CDR3 coding DNA: TGTGCCAGCAGCCCACAGACAGGGGGAATAAGCTATGACTACACCTTC.

The chain links TRBV28 to TRBJ1-2; 7 nucleotides match TRBD1. In germline, CDR1 is MDHEN, CDR2 SYDVKM. After removal of 6 bases from V and 4 bases from J, the junction contained 20 bases not matched to a gene. The CDR3 extends over 18 amino acids. The CDR3 is CASSPSGWTTRGPYGYTF. The CDR3 nucleotides are TGTGCCAGCAGCCCCAGTGGGTGGACCACAAGGGGGCCCTATGGCTACACCTTC.

This chain uses TRBV28 with TRBJ1-2, with a possible D match to TRBD1 (5 bases). The CDR3 loop spans 12 amino acids. V was cut by 4 bases and J by 8 bases, with 11 bases left in between. Looked up from germline, CDR1 is MDHEN and CDR2 is SYDVKM. This CDR3 reads CASSSRQRGYTF. The CDR3 region has the DNA TGTGCCAGCAGTTCCCGACAGCGGGGCTACACCTTC.